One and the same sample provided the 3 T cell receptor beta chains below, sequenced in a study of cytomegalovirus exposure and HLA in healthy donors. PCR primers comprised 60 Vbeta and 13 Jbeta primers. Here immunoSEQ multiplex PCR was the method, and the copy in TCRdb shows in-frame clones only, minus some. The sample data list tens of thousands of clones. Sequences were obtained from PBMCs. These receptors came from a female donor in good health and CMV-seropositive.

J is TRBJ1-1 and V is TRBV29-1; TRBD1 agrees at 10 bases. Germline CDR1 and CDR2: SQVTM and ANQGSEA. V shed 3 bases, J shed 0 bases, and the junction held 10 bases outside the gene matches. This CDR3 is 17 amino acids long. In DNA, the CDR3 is TGCAGCGTTGATACCGACAGGGGGCTGCGCATGAACACTGAAGCTTTCTTT. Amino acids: CSVDTDRGLRMNTEAFF.

In nucleotides, the CDR3 is TGTGCCAGCTCACCACCTTCTCGGGGGGCCAACGTCCTGACTTTC. Protein: CASSPPSRGANVLTF. The chain has TRBV18 and TRBJ2-6; no clear D. V lost 0 bases and J 4 bases, leaving 7 bases between the germline ends. CDR1 is KGHSH and CDR2 is LQKENI in the germline V gene. There are 15 residues in the CDR3.

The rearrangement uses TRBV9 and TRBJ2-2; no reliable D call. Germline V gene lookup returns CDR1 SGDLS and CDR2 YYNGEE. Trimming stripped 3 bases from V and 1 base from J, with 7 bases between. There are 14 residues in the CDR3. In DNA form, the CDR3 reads TGTGCCAGCAGCGGCCGAGGGAACACCGGGGAGCTGTTTTTT. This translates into CASSGRGNTGELFF.